One and the same sample provided the 25 T cell receptor beta chains below, sequenced in a study of cytomegalovirus exposure and HLA in healthy donors. Both 60 Vbeta primers and 13 Jbeta primers went into the PCR. The assay was immunoSEQ multiplex PCR, and TCRdb's table has in-frame clones only and misses some. The data hold about 170,000 clones, with approximately 70% observed a single time. Sample: PBMCs. The receptors stem from a woman between 18 and 29 years old in good health and CMV-seropositive.

Only one count was recorded for this clone. The chain is built from TRBV5-4 and TRBJ2-7; D not resolved. Trimming pared 3 bases from V and 1 base from J, leaving 11 bases between. The CDR3 covers 14 residues. Germline loops: CDR1 SGHNT, CDR2 YYREEE (reference sequence). The CDR3 nucleotides are TGTGCCAGCAGCTCCGGATCAGCGTCCTACGAGCAGTACTTC. Translating it yields CASSSGSASYEQYF.

V is TRBV28 and J is TRBJ2-7; possibly TRBD1 for D (6 bases). This CDR3 has 12 residues. V gave up 5 bases and J gave up 4 bases, with 9 bases separating them. CDR1 is MDHEN and CDR2 is SYDVKM in the germline V gene. CDR3 DNA sequence: TGTGCCAGCAGTCTAAGGGGGTACGAGCAGTACTTC. Translated: CASSLRGYEQYF.

Only a few counts were recorded for this clone. V and J are TRBV7-8 and TRBJ2-5; 7 bases line up with TRBD1. Germline CDR1 SGHVS, CDR2 FQNEAQ. V was clipped by 5 bases and J by 0 bases; unmatched bases: 3. The CDR3 extends over 14 amino acids. Written as DNA, the CDR3 is TGTGCCAGCAGCAAGGACAGGTACCAAGAGACCCAGTACTTC. Residues: CASSKDRYQETQYF.

The chain combines TRBV4-3 with TRBJ2-7, with no clear D. Trimming cost V 0 bases and J 6 bases, with 12 bases left between them. This CDR3 is 14 amino acids long. In germline, CDR1 is LGHNA, CDR2 YSLEER. The CDR3 DNA reads as TGCGCCAGCAGCCAAGAGAGGTCCGCCGGCGAGCAGTACTTC. Its protein is CASSQERSAGEQYF.

This clone has just a few counts. V gene TRBV6-5 combines with J gene TRBJ2-7; 7 nucleotides line up with TRBD1. Per the germline V gene, CDR1 is MNHEY and CDR2 is SVGAGI. CDR3 length: 14 residues. Trimming cost V 7 bases and J 2 bases; bases outside gene matches: 8. The CDR3 DNA reads as TGTGCCAGCAAACTAAACAGGGGTCCCTACGAGCAGTACTTC. This sequence encodes CASKLNRGPYEQYF.

The chain is built from TRBV10-3 and TRBJ2-3, with 9 positions matching TRBD1. Germline-derived CDR1 and CDR2 are ENHRY and SYGVKD. The CDR3 covers 15 residues. J gave up 1 base and V 2 bases, and 1 base lay outside the gene matches. CDR3 amino acids: CAISEGDRGTDTQYF. The CDR3 DNA reads as TGTGCCATCAGTGAGGGGGACAGGGGCACAGATACGCAGTATTTT.

In its sample, this clone was seen a few times. CDR3 in amino acids: CAISPQGAGTDTQYF. The DNA for the CDR3 is TGTGCCATCAGTCCACAGGGGGCGGGCACAGATACGCAGTATTTT. This rearrangement joins TRBV10-3 to TRBJ2-3; 9 bases fit TRBD1. Losses at the gene ends were 5 bases for V and 1 base for J; bases not matched to a gene: 4. The germline gives CDR1 ENHRY, CDR2 SYGVKD. This CDR3 comprises 15 residues.

This clone was picked up one time. V and J are TRBV19 and TRBJ1-5; D is ambiguous. CDR3 length: 14 amino acids. From germline, CDR1 is LNHDA and CDR2 SQIVND (reference sequence). The V and J ends lost 3 bases and 0 bases respectively, with 6 bases between them. CDR3 coding DNA: TGTGCCAGTAGTATGTTCGGTAGCAATCAGCCCCAGCATTTT. As protein: CASSMFGSNQPQHF.

This chain connects TRBV27 to TRBJ2-3; 8 nucleotides agree with TRBD2. The germline V gene encodes CDR1 MNHEY and CDR2 SMNVEV (reference sequence). CDR3 length equals 16 residues. V shed 4 bases, J shed 1 base, and the junction held 7 bases outside the gene matches. CDR3 amino acids: CASSSLGAGGTDTQYF. The CDR3 DNA is TGTGCCAGCAGTTCCCTAGGAGCGGGAGGCACAGATACGCAGTATTTT.

The chain links TRBV28 to TRBJ1-1; D uncertain. The CDR3 loop spans 14 amino acids. Germline V gives CDR1 MDHEN, CDR2 SYDVKM. Trimming stripped 5 bases from V and 0 bases from J, with 10 bases between. The CDR3 sequence is CASSPTAVNTEAFF. The CDR3 nucleotides read TGTGCCAGCAGTCCCACAGCGGTGAACACTGAAGCTTTCTTT.

The J gene is TRBJ1-1, the V gene TRBV6-5; tentatively, D is TRBD1 (6 bases). The CDR3 spans 15 residues. Looked up from germline, CDR1 is MNHEY and CDR2 is SVGAGI. Trimming removed 7 bases at V and 1 base at J, with 16 bases between. CDR3 DNA sequence: TGTGCCAGCACCCACGGAGACAGGCGGAACACTGAAGCTTTCTTT. Its protein is CASTHGDRRNTEAFF.

V and J are TRBV5-4 and TRBJ1-1; D unresolved. The CDR3 runs 11 residues. The V gene lost 3 bases and the J gene lost 7 bases, with 7 bases spanning the gap. Germline V gene lookup returns CDR1 SGHNT and CDR2 YYREEE (reference sequence). The CDR3 coding sequence is TGTGCCAGCAGCTCTGGCAGTGAAGCTTTCTTT. It translates to CASSSGSEAFF.

A few counts support this clone. The chain uses TRBV30 and TRBJ1-4; no definite D call. V lost 0 bases and J 6 bases, leaving 17 bases between the germline ends. Germline V lookup: CDR1 GTSNPN, CDR2 SVGIG (reference sequence). The CDR3 spans 16 residues. For the CDR3, the DNA is TGTGCCTGGAGTGTAATGGTCGGGAGTCCGGATGAAAAACTGTTTTTT. It yields the protein CAWSVMVGSPDEKLFF.

The chain couples TRBV5-4 to TRBJ2-4; TRBD2 matches at 7 bases. The trim removed 4 bases at V and 0 bases at J, leaving 16 bases unmatched. Germline V lookup: CDR1 SGHNT, CDR2 YYREEE (reference sequence). The CDR3 contains 19 residues. This CDR3 is CASSPRWRGSHLAKNIQYF. CDR3 bases: TGTGCCAGCAGCCCACGCTGGCGGGGGAGCCATCTAGCCAAAAACATTCAGTACTTC.

The CDR3 DNA reads TGTGCCAGCAGTTACTCCCGAGCCATTTACAATGAGCAGTTCTTC. It specifies CASSYSRAIYNEQFF. V usage is TRBV6-5 and J usage is TRBJ2-1, with no clear D. V dropped 0 bases and J dropped 4 bases, with 10 bases sitting between them. Germline V gene sequence: CDR1 MNHEY, CDR2 SVGAGI. The CDR3 is 15 amino acids.

This clone was counted a single time. CDR3 nucleotides: TGTGCCAGCAGCGGGGACGGGGGCACTGAAGCTTTCTTT. Residues: CASSGDGGTEAFF. This sequence joins TRBV5-6 and TRBJ1-1, with D maybe TRBD1 (5 bases). Trimming cost V 4 bases and J 4 bases, with 11 bases left between them. This CDR3 is 13 amino acids long. Germline CDR1 and CDR2: SGHDT and YYEEEE.

This clone was counted a single time. CDR3 region: CASSSDLGGGNEQFF. The CDR3, as DNA: TGTGCCAGCAGCTCGGATCTAGGGGGTGGAAATGAGCAGTTCTTC. The chain couples TRBV9 to TRBJ2-1, with a weak D call TRBD1 (6 bases). The germline V gene has CDR1 SGDLS and CDR2 YYNGEE. V shed 4 bases and J shed 7 bases, with 18 bases lying between them. The CDR3 loop spans 15 amino acids.

DNA of the CDR3: TGTGCCAGCAGAACAGGGGCCAGGGGCTACACCTTC. Amino acid sequence: CASRTGARGYTF. This chain joins TRBV6-5 and TRBJ1-2; 7 bases are shared with TRBD1. This CDR3 contains 12 residues. CDR1 is MNHEY and CDR2 is SVGAGI in the germline V gene. V lost 6 bases, J lost 8 bases, and 6 bases stayed unmatched.

In this sample, this clone turned up a few times. In DNA, the CDR3 is TGTGCCAGCAGTCGACTAGCGGGGGGCCTGGATGAGCAGTTCTTC. Protein: CASSRLAGGLDEQFF. The gene calls are TRBV6-4 and TRBJ2-1; the match to TRBD2 covers 13 bases. The germline V gene encodes CDR1 MRHNA and CDR2 SNTAGT. This CDR3 spans 15 amino acids. Unmatched junction bases numbered 6, after V lost 5 bases and J lost 8 bases.

The chain employs TRBV7-2 and TRBJ2-7; 8 nucleotides line up with TRBD2. V gave up 5 bases and J gave up 6 bases; unmatched junction bases: 9. The CDR3 consists of 14 residues. CDR1 and CDR2 (germline): SGHTA, FQGNSA. CDR3 amino acids: CASSPGTSLSEQYF. The DNA of the CDR3 is TGTGCCAGCAGCCCAGGGACTAGTCTCAGCGAGCAGTACTTC. The variable domain in full, completed from reference TRBV7-2 and TRBJ2-7, reads GAGVSQSPSNKVTEKGKDVELRCDPISGHTALYWYRQSLGQGLEFLIYFQGNSAPDKSGLPSDRFSAERTGGSVSTLTIQRTQQEDSAVYLCASSPGTSLSEQYFGPGTRLTVT.

This chain connects TRBV10-3 to TRBJ1-1; 7 positions match TRBD1. CDR3 size: 13 residues. V lost 6 bases and J lost 5; bases outside the gene matches: 6. Germline CDR1 and CDR2: ENHRY and SYGVKD. Here the CDR3 reads CAIRDRMETEAFF. The CDR3 DNA follows: TGTGCCATCAGGGACAGGATGGAAACTGAAGCTTTCTTT.

The chain is built from TRBV2 and TRBJ1-4, with D unresolved. V lost 2 bases and J 8 bases, leaving 6 bases between the germline ends. Germline V CDR1 and CDR2: SNHLY, FYNNEI. The CDR3 is 12 residues long. CDR3 nucleotides: TGTGCCAGCAGTGAAATGGCCGAAAAACTGTTTTTT. Its translation: CASSEMAEKLFF.

This clone was seen only once. J is TRBJ1-5 and V is TRBV28; D gene ambiguous. This CDR3 contains 14 residues. The germline V gene has CDR1 MDHEN and CDR2 SYDVKM. The germline V and J ends were trimmed by 7 bases and 0 bases, with 10 bases remaining between them. The CDR3 coding sequence is TGTGCCAGCACCCCACAGATTAGCAATCAGCCCCAGCATTTT. Translating gives CASTPQISNQPQHF.

V gene TRBV6-5 combines with J gene TRBJ2-2; D perhaps matches TRBD1 (6 bases). V was shortened by 5 bases and J by 4 bases, with 14 bases between the two germline ends. The CDR3 runs to 15 residues. Germline loops: CDR1 MNHEY, CDR2 SVGAGI. The CDR3 region has the DNA TGTGCCAGCAGTCGGTCTACAGGGCGCACCGGGGAGCTGTTTTTT. Translated, it gives CASSRSTGRTGELFF.

The V call is TRBV7-2, the J call TRBJ1-2; no clear D. The CDR3 runs 12 residues. Trimming shortened V by 3 bases and J by 4 bases, and 6 bases separated the two germline ends. Germline assignment: CDR1 SGHTA and CDR2 FQGNSA. The CDR3 DNA reads TGTGCCAGCAGCTTTTTCAGCTATGGCTACACCTTC. Residues: CASSFFSYGYTF.